Following are 22 T cell receptor beta chains from one sample sequenced in a study of post-analysis software for immune sequencing data. Study-level findings and limits: Comparison of patients with controls showed 4 to 6 TRBV segments more frequent in patients, TRBV5-6, TRBV5-1 and TRBV20-1 among them.

TCR beta cDNA libraries had unique molecular identifiers. One entry per CDR3 protein results from TCRdb running MiXCR on the PCR reads. This sample has some 800,000 distinct CDR3 sequences, with approximately 44% found just once. The antigens for these receptors are not known. The specimen was blood. These receptors were collected from a girl between 5 and 17 years old with multiple sclerosis.

The rearrangement uses TRBV7-9 and TRBJ2-7; 7 bases map to TRBD2. Germline V CDR1 and CDR2: SEHNR, FQNEAQ (reference sequence). The CDR3 length is 17 residues. V was pared by 3 bases and J by 4 bases, with 15 bases of the junction left unmatched. CDR3 DNA sequence: TGTGCCAGCAGCTTTGAGCTACCGGCGGGAGTGCGATACGAGCAGTACTTC. It codes for CASSFELPAGVRYEQYF.

The sample holds a few counts of this clonotype. CDR3 nucleotides: TGTGCCAGCAGCCCCGGGGGGCCGGGGAATCAGCCCCAGCATTTT. Protein: CASSPGGPGNQPQHF. The chain recombines TRBV7-9 with TRBJ1-5; TRBD1 is a possible D gene (6 bases). CDR1 SEHNR and CDR2 FQNEAQ come from the germline V gene (reference sequence). CDR3 length: 15 amino acids. V was cut by 5 bases and J by 4 bases, with 15 bases left in between.

The chain combines TRBV4-3 with TRBJ2-3; TRBD1 matches at 7 bases. Germline CDR1 LGHNA, CDR2 YSLEER. Trimming cost V 0 bases and J 5 bases; bases outside gene matches: 5. This CDR3 region has 15 residues. The CDR3 DNA is TGCGCCAGCAGCCAAGATAGGGGGCCCGGAGATACGCAGTATTTT. It is translated as CASSQDRGPGDTQYF.

The chain couples TRBV20-1 to TRBJ1-4; D perhaps matches TRBD1 (5 bases). Germline CDR1 and CDR2: DFQATT and SNEGSKA (reference sequence). The CDR3 runs to 14 residues. V was clipped by 1 base and J by 2 bases, with 8 bases between them. The CDR3 DNA reads TGCAGTGCTAGAGTCTGGGGGACTAATGAAAAACTGTTTTTT. Its translation: CSARVWGTNEKLFF.

The chain has TRBV4-2 and TRBJ2-1, with TRBD2 matching 8 bases. V lost 0 bases to trimming and J lost 0 bases; unmatched junction nucleotides: 10. CDR1 LGHNA and CDR2 YNFKEQ come from the germline V gene. This CDR3 comprises 19 residues. CDR3: CASSQEGSGRASSYNEQFF. DNA of the CDR3: TGTGCCAGCAGCCAAGAAGGATCCGGGAGGGCTAGCTCCTACAATGAGCAGTTCTTC.

This chain uses TRBV27 with TRBJ2-1; the D is unclear. With the DNA end fitting TRBJ2-7 better, the J assignment may be wrong. The CDR3 sequence is 11 residues long. Germline V gene sequence: CDR1 MNHEY, CDR2 SMNVEV (reference sequence). This CDR3 reads CASRSYNEQYF. CDR3 coding DNA: TGTGCCAGCAGAAGCTACAATGAGCAGTACTTC.

The J gene is TRBJ2-5, the V gene TRBV7-8, with a tentative D call TRBD2 (6 bases). With the DNA end fitting TRBJ2-7 better, the J assignment may be wrong. The V gene's germline CDR1 is SGHVS and CDR2 FQNEAQ. The CDR3 loop spans 12 amino acids. The CDR3 coding sequence is TGTGCCAGCAGCTTAGGGGAGGACGAGCAGTACTTC. Protein: CASSLGEDEQYF.

The J gene is TRBJ2-1, the V gene TRBV20-1; D might be TRBD2 (6 bases). V dropped 5 bases and J dropped 0 bases, with 17 bases sitting between them. The CDR3 length is 16 residues. Germline assignment: CDR1 DFQATT and CDR2 SNEGSKA (reference sequence). The chain's CDR3 is CSAQPIGGDSYNEQFF. For the CDR3, the DNA is TGCAGTGCTCAACCCATAGGAGGGGACTCCTACAATGAGCAGTTCTTC.

The genes are TRBV7-6 and TRBJ2-1, with a possible D match to TRBD2 (6 bases). In germline, CDR1 is SGHVS, CDR2 FNYEAQ. CDR3 size: 18 residues. Trimming cost V 5 bases and J 7 bases, with 27 bases left between them. CDR3 DNA: TGTGCCAGCAGCCCGCTCAAGGTGTCTGGCGGAGGAGGGAATGAGCAGTTCTTC. It codes for CASSPLKVSGGGGNEQFF. Combining the CDR3 with reference TRBV7-6 and TRBJ2-1 gives the whole variable domain GAGVSQSPRYKVTKRGQDVALRCDPISGHVSLYWYRQALGQGPEFLTYFNYEAQQDKSGLPNDRFSAERPEGSISTLTIQRTEQRDSAMYRCASSPLKVSGGGGNEQFFGPGTRLTVL.

This clonotype was counted a few times. This chain links TRBV5-1 with TRBJ1-4, with TRBD1 as a possible D gene (5 bases). V was cut by 0 bases and J by 0 bases, with 9 bases left in between. The CDR3 consists of 16 residues. Looked up from germline, CDR1 is SGHRS and CDR2 is YFSETQ. The CDR3 region is CASSLDRLATNEKLFF. As DNA, the CDR3 is TGCGCCAGCAGCTTGGACAGGCTTGCAACTAATGAAAAACTGTTTTTT.

The J gene is TRBJ2-2, the V gene TRBV28; 13 positions agree with TRBD2. V gave up 6 bases and J gave up 4 bases; unmatched junction bases: 2. Germline V lookup: CDR1 MDHEN, CDR2 SYDVKM. This CDR3 is 15 amino acids long. The CDR3 is CASSGTSGITGELFF. For the CDR3, the DNA is TGTGCCAGCAGCGGGACTAGCGGGATCACCGGGGAGCTGTTTTTT.

This clonotype has more than one count but fewer than ten. The rearrangement joins TRBV20-1 to TRBJ2-5; 7 bases line up with TRBD2. This CDR3 is 15 amino acids long. V lost 5 bases to trimming and J lost 4 bases; unmatched junction nucleotides: 13. Per germline, CDR1 DFQATT and CDR2 SNEGSKA (reference sequence). CDR3 residues: CSASTLAGGAETQYF. The CDR3, as DNA: TGCAGTGCTTCTACATTAGCGGGTGGGGCAGAGACCCAGTACTTC.

This rearrangement joins TRBV9 to TRBJ2-1; 14 bases align to TRBD2. The length of the CDR3 is 15 residues. Germline trimming cut 4 bases from V and 9 bases from J; bases unmatched to any gene: 6. From germline, CDR1 is SGDLS and CDR2 YYNGEE. This CDR3 is CASSRGLAGEGEQFF. For the CDR3, the DNA is TGTGCCAGCAGCCGGGGACTAGCGGGGGAGGGTGAGCAGTTCTTC.

The rearrangement uses TRBV12-3 or TRBV12-4 and TRBJ2-5, with D possibly called TRBD1 or TRBD2 (5 bases each). V was shortened by 5 bases and J by 13 bases, with 20 bases between the two germline ends. This CDR3 is built from 13 residues. CDR3 protein: CASSRDQGEVRYF. DNA for the CDR3: TGTGCCAGCAGTAGGGACCAGGGTGAAGTCAGGTACTTC.

The chain links TRBV29-1 to TRBJ2-3; D is perhaps TRBD2 (5 bases). The CDR3 has 11 amino acids. V was clipped by 8 bases and J by 5 bases, with 11 bases between them. Germline CDR1 and CDR2: SQVTM and ANQGSEA. The CDR3 is CSTAREDTQYF. Here the CDR3 DNA reads TGCAGCACCGCCCGGGAAGATACGCAGTATTTT.

The chain recombines TRBV20-1 with TRBJ2-2; D may match TRBD1 or TRBD2 (6 bases each). The CDR3 has 16 residues. CDR1 and CDR2 (germline): DFQATT, SNEGSKA (reference sequence). Between the trimmed V and J ends, which lost 0 bases and 7 bases, there was a span of 18 bases. For the CDR3, the DNA is TGCAGTGCTAGAGACGCACAGGGAGGTTCTTTCGGGGAGCTGTTTTTT. Encoded protein: CSARDAQGGSFGELFF.

This clonotype was recorded a few times. The chain carries TRBV20-1 and TRBJ2-7, with D possibly TRBD2 on 5 matching bases. In germline, CDR1 is DFQATT, CDR2 SNEGSKA (reference sequence). The ends were cut back, 1 base at V and 2 bases at J, with 15 bases in the middle. The CDR3 totals 15 residues. The CDR3, as DNA: TGCAGTGCTAGAGTGTTCGGTGGGAGTCCCTACGAGCAGTACTTC. It specifies CSARVFGGSPYEQYF.

V is TRBV7-2 and J is TRBJ2-1; TRBD2 agrees at 8 bases. This CDR3 is built from 14 residues. J was trimmed by 10 bases and V by 5 bases; bases with no gene match: 10. From germline, CDR1 is SGHTA and CDR2 FQGNSA. CDR3 nucleotide sequence: TGTGCCAGCAGCCAAACTAGCGGAAATAGAGAGCAGTTCTTC. Amino acid sequence: CASSQTSGNREQFF.

This rearrangement joins TRBV12-3 or TRBV12-4 to TRBJ2-1, with 10 positions matching TRBD2. This CDR3 is built from 16 residues. V gave up 3 bases and J gave up 0 bases; unmatched junction bases: 2. The CDR3 DNA reads TGTGCCAGCAGTTTCTCTAGCGGGAGCTCCTACAATGAGCAGTTCTTC. Its translation: CASSFSSGSSYNEQFF.

The chain joins TRBV5-1 to TRBJ2-7, with 7 nucleotides matching TRBD2. Germline V gene data show CDR1 as SGHRS and CDR2 as YFSETQ. CDR3 size: 15 residues. Trimming at V came to 3 bases and at J to 0 bases, leaving 6 bases not matched to a gene. The CDR3 nucleotides are TGCGCCAGCAGCTGGAACGGGGGGAGCTCCTACGAGCAGTACTTC. Translation: CASSWNGGSSYEQYF.

The CDR3, as DNA: TGTGCCAGCAGCCAAGACCGACTAGCGGGTTACAATGAGCAGTTCTTC. Amino acids: CASSQDRLAGYNEQFF. The V gene is TRBV3-1, the J gene TRBJ2-1; 10 bases match TRBD2. CDR1 is LGHDT and CDR2 is YNNKEL in the germline V gene (reference sequence). The length of the CDR3 is 16 residues. V shed 0 bases and J 4 bases; nucleotides not matched to a gene: 3.

The chain couples TRBV15 to TRBJ1-1; the match to TRBD1 covers 8 bases. The CDR3 spans 16 residues. CDR1 and CDR2 from the germline V gene are LNHNV and YYDKDF (reference sequence). The V and J ends lost 0 bases and 6 bases, in that order; junction bases with no gene match: 9. CDR3 in DNA: TGTGCCACCAGCAGAGATATCGGACAGGGAGGCTCTGAAGCTTTCTTT. It encodes CATSRDIGQGGSEAFF.